This TCR beta chain was documented in a study of blood T cell repertoires in COVID-19. Germline values: CDR1 MDHEN, CDR2 SYDVKM. Trimming removed 1 base from V and 5 bases from J; junction bases left unmatched: 7. The CDR3 has 16 residues. Some clones are missing from TCRdb's copy, which holds only in-frame ones; the method was immunoSEQ multiplex PCR. The sample lists 120,000 to 150,000 clones, around 90% seen once, with about 4% in the top ten. Participants spanned ages 18 to 89 years and resided in 20 to 30 US areas. Participant-given clinical history determined each cohort assignment. A COVID-19 case was met by exposed participants within 2 weeks before study entry.

The sequenced material came from PBMCs or T cells enriched from blood (not recorded which). The genes are TRBV28 and TRBJ2-1; 8 bases are shared with TRBD2. This clonotype was sampled from a woman in her thirties or forties who had been exposed to COVID-19. The CDR3 DNA is TGTGCCAGCAGTTTATTCCCTAGCGGGTTGAACAATGAGCAGTTCTTC. Translated, it gives CASSLFPSGLNNEQFF.